The entry that follows covers one T cell receptor beta chain sequence. Its antigen is unidentified. This specimen comes from a study of beta chain features in type 1 diabetes. Study context: In age, gender and cell yields, patients were similar to healthy donors. The examined sorted cells totaled approximately 100 million across samples.

Germline V gives CDR1 SGDLS, CDR2 YYNGEE. V lost 0 bases, J lost 6 bases, and 5 bases stayed unmatched. The CDR3 is made up of 15 amino acids. The entirety of the isolated RNA underwent reverse transcription, so expressed TCRB transcripts were sequenced. Several million reads were obtained on average from naive, central memory and regulatory T cell samples. Produced via immunoSEQ multiplex PCR; TCRdb's table is partial and in-frame only. The sample contains 140,000 or so clones, around 8.7% of which appear only once. Study observations and caveats: Researchers reported that naive, central memory and Treg TCRB repertoires appeared more similar in patients than in healthy donors.

The J gene is TRBJ2-2, the V gene TRBV9; 7 positions match TRBD2. The receptor comes from a man in his late teens or twenties in good health. The source material was central memory CD4+ T cells from blood. The DNA of the CDR3 is TGTGCCAGCAGCGTAGTCGGGACTACCGCCGGGGAGCTGTTTTTT. Amino acids: CASSVVGTTAGELFF.